A selection of T cell receptor beta chains follows, all from one sample in a study of blood T cell repertoires in COVID-19. Profiled with immunoSEQ multiplex PCR; TCRdb holds only in-frame clones, not every one. The sample consists of some 200,000 clones, just over 90% of them appearing once. Sequencing input: peripheral blood. These receptors were collected from a man aged 25 to 40 with acute or convalescent COVID-19. The CDR3 runs from the conserved cysteine through the conserved F or W. Fields, in order: CDR3 length, clone size, D gene, V gene, J gene, CDR3 DNA, CDR3 protein. A D gene is named only where the DNA matches it firmly. Clone size is stated in some rows and not others, as once, few, many or a class when expanded.

len: 15; abundance: NA; d_gene: NA; v_gene: TRBV18; j_gene: TRBJ1-1; CDR3nt: TGTGCCAGCTCACCACCCACAGGGAGGGGGACTGAAGCTTTCTTT; CDR3aa: CASSPPTGRGTEAFF
len: 14; abundance: NA; d_gene: NA; v_gene: TRBV27; j_gene: TRBJ1-1; CDR3nt: TGTGCCAGCAGTTTATCACTCGGGGGAACTGAAGCTTTCTTT; CDR3aa: CASSLSLGGTEAFF
len: 15; abundance: few; d_gene: TRBD2; v_gene: TRBV9; j_gene: TRBJ2-7; CDR3nt: TGTGCCAGCAGCGTAGCCGGCGGGAGGGAAAGCGAGCAGTACTTC; CDR3aa: CASSVAGGRESEQYF
len: 17; abundance: NA; d_gene: NA; v_gene: TRBV6-6; j_gene: TRBJ1-1; CDR3nt: TGTGCCAGCAGTCCCCACAATACAGGGAAGGTGAACACTGAAGCTTTCTTT; CDR3aa: CASSPHNTGKVNTEAFF
len: 13; abundance: NA; d_gene: TRBD1; v_gene: TRBV6-5; j_gene: TRBJ1-3; CDR3nt: TGTGCTGCTAAGGGGGCGTTTGGAAACACCATATATTTT; CDR3aa: CAAKGAFGNTIYF
len: 15; abundance: NA; d_gene: NA; v_gene: TRBV27; j_gene: TRBJ2-1; CDR3nt: TGTGCCAGCAGTACCTTTAGCGATCTCTACAATGAGCAGTTCTTC; CDR3aa: CASSTFSDLYNEQFF
len: 15; abundance: NA; d_gene: TRBD2; v_gene: TRBV9; j_gene: TRBJ2-3; CDR3nt: TGTGCCAGCAGCCACCCCGGGGGGTTAACAGATACGCAGTATTTT; CDR3aa: CASSHPGGLTDTQYF
len: 13; abundance: NA; d_gene: NA; v_gene: TRBV30; j_gene: TRBJ2-7; CDR3nt: TGTGCCTGGAGTGTACAAGTGTTTGACGAGCAGTACTTC; CDR3aa: CAWSVQVFDEQYF
len: 15; abundance: NA; d_gene: TRBD1; v_gene: TRBV28; j_gene: TRBJ1-6; CDR3nt: TGTGCCAGCAGTTCCCAACAGGGGGGTTACTCACCCCTCCACTTT; CDR3aa: CASSSQQGGYSPLHF
len: 12; abundance: NA; d_gene: TRBD1; v_gene: TRBV29-1; j_gene: TRBJ2-7; CDR3nt: TGCAGCGTCGGACAGGGCTTCTACGAGCAGTACTTC; CDR3aa: CSVGQGFYEQYF
len: 16; abundance: NA; d_gene: TRBD2; v_gene: TRBV19; j_gene: TRBJ2-3; CDR3nt: TGTGCCAGTAGTACGGGACTAGCGGGGGGTGGAGATACGCAGTATTTT; CDR3aa: CASSTGLAGGGDTQYF